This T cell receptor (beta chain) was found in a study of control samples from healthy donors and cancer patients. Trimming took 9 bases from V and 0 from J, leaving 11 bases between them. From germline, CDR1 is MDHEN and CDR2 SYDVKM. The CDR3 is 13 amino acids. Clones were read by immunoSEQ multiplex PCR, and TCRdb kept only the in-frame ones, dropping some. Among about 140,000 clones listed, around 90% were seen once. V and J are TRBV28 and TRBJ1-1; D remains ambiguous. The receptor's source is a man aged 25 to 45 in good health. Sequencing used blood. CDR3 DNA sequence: TGTGCCAGTATTACAGAAATGAACACTGAAGCTTTCTTT. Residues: CASITEMNTEAFF.